The clone carrying this TCR beta chain came up a few times. These data are taken from a study of T cells after posttransplantation cyclophosphamide. This CDR3 comprises 13 residues. Trimming removed 6 bases from V and 0 bases from J, with 6 bases in between. CDR1 MNHNS and CDR2 SASEGT come from the germline V gene. Sequencing was performed with immunoSEQ multiplex PCR; in TCRdb, only in-frame clones are kept and a portion is missing. Of some 61,000 clones listed, 93% are singletons. The receptor was isolated from a woman in her 30s in good health and a related stem cell transplant donor. V gene TRBV6-1 combines with J gene TRBJ1-3, with D unresolved. Sequenced: PBMCs. CDR3 coding DNA: TGTGCCAGCAGGGCAGACTCTGGAAACACCATATATTTT. Translating gives CASRADSGNTIYF.